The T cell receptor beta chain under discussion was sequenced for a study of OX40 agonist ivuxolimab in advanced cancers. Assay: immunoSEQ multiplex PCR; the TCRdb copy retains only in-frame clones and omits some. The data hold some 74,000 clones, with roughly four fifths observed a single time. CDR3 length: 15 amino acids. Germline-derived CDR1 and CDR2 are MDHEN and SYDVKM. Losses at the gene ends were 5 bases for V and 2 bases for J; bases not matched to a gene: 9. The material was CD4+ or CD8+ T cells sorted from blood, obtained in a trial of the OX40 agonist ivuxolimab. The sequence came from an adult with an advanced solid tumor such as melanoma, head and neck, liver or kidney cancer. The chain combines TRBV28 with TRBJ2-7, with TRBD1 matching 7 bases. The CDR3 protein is CASSPSPQGAYEQYF. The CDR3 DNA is TGTGCCAGCAGTCCATCACCGCAGGGGGCCTACGAGCAGTACTTC.